The 10 T cell receptor beta chains below come from one sample, sequenced in a study of T cells in Graves' hyperthyroidism and ophthalmopathy. What was amplified from RNA transcripts were TCR beta CDR3 regions. In the first-round RT-PCR of the TCR CDR3, the HTBI primer set was used. MiXCR was run by TCRdb on the multiplex PCR reads, yielding one entry per CDR3 protein. The profile covers about 380,000 distinct CDR3 sequences, with less than 20% appearing a single time and around 40% taken by the ten largest. Input material: blood. The receptor set was obtained from a man between 18 and 29 years old with Graves' ophthalmopathy.

This clonotype was picked up many times. The chain uses TRBV3-1 and TRBJ2-1; D gene uncertain. Trimming stripped 3 bases from V and 6 bases from J, with 3 bases between. This CDR3 contains 11 residues. In germline, CDR1 is LGHDT, CDR2 YNNKEL (reference sequence). For the CDR3, the DNA is TGTGCCAGCAGCCACGGCAATGAGCAGTTCTTC. It translates to CASSHGNEQFF.

This chain connects TRBV20-1 to TRBJ1-3, with 9 bases aligning to TRBD1. V gave up 5 bases and J gave up 2 bases; unmatched junction bases: 13. Germline loops: CDR1 DFQATT, CDR2 SNEGSKA (reference sequence). This CDR3 has 17 residues. The CDR3 here is CSAGTGTGSSTGNTIYF. DNA for the CDR3: TGCAGTGCTGGAACCGGGACAGGGAGCTCGACTGGAAACACCATATATTTT.

This clonotype has ten or more counts. The chain combines TRBV6-1 with TRBJ1-1, with no clear D. Germline CDR1 reads MNHNS; CDR2 reads SASEGT. The CDR3 is 13 amino acids. Deletions cut 3 bases from V and 3 bases from J, with 8 bases between. The CDR3 coding sequence is TGTGCCAGCAGTGAGCCAACCGACACTGAAGCTTTCTTT. Translation: CASSEPTDTEAFF.

This clonotype was observed a few times. Here the CDR3 DNA reads TGTGCGTTAAAAGTGACCTTATGGGAAAAACTGTTTTTT. Protein: CALKVTLWEKLFF. The rearrangement joins TRBV2 to TRBJ1-4, with no clear D. This CDR3 comprises 13 residues. Germline values: CDR1 SNHLY, CDR2 FYNNEI. Full variable domain (outside the CDR3, taken from reference TRBV2 and TRBJ1-4): EPEVTQTPSHQVTQMGQEVILRCVPISNHLYFYWYRQILGQKVEFLVSFYNNEISEKSEIFDDQFSVERPDGSNFTLKIRSTKLEDSAMYFCALKVTLWEKLFFGSGTQLSVL.

This clonotype has more than one count but fewer than ten. The gene calls are TRBV12-3 or TRBV12-4 and TRBJ2-3; 11 positions agree with TRBD2. CDR3 length: 21 residues. Trimming cost V 3 bases and J 2 bases; bases outside gene matches: 19. CDR3 sequence: CASSFILGWTIAGGTTDTQYF. The DNA for the CDR3 is TGTGCCAGCAGTTTTATTTTGGGGTGGACGATAGCGGGGGGGACCACAGATACGCAGTATTTT.

This clonotype was seen ten or more times. The chain carries TRBV7-9 and TRBJ1-1; unclear D gene. Germline V gene lookup returns CDR1 SEHNR and CDR2 FQNEAQ (reference sequence). V dropped 1 base and J dropped 3 bases, with 9 bases sitting between them. The CDR3 totals 14 residues. CDR3 amino acids: CASSLGRPYTEAFF. The DNA for the CDR3 is TGTGCCAGCAGCTTAGGCAGACCCTACACTGAAGCTTTCTTT. The full variable domain, its missing parts supplied by reference TRBV7-9 and TRBJ1-1, is DTGVSQNPRHKITKRGQNVTFRCDPISEHNRLYWYRQTLGQGPEFLTYFQNEAQLEKSRLLSDRFSAERPKGSFSTLEIQRTEQGDSAMYLCASSLGRPYTEAFFGQGTRLTVV.

About this clonotype itself: A much larger clonotype is one base distant, so this may be a read error. Without the conserved terminal phenylalanine or tryptophan, this CDR3 likely stems from a read error. The V call is TRBV12-3 or TRBV12-4, the J call TRBJ2-2; TRBD1 agrees at 7 bases. With 7 bases clipped from V and 2 bases from J, the junction kept 7 bases outside the gene matches. This CDR3 region has 15 residues. CDR3 nucleotide sequence: TGTGCCAGCACGCCCGGGACAGCAAACACCGGGGAGCTGTTTTCT. Its translation is CASTPGTANTGELFS.

This clonotype was counted ten times or more. V gene TRBV6-2 or TRBV6-3 combines with J gene TRBJ2-1, with TRBD2 matching 8 bases. J was trimmed by 3 bases and V by 4 bases; bases with no gene match: 14. Per the germline V gene, CDR1 is MNHEY and CDR2 is SVGEGT. This CDR3 is built from 18 residues. The CDR3 here is CASSSTPSGGAYYNEQFF. CDR3 sequence (DNA): TGTGCCAGCAGTTCTACCCCTTCCGGGGGGGCCTACTACAATGAGCAGTTCTTC.

Many counts were recorded for this clonotype. The J gene is TRBJ1-2, the V gene TRBV15; no reliable D call. CDR1 is LNHNV, CDR2 YYDKDF, per germline (reference sequence). The CDR3 consists of 13 residues. The ends were cut back, 1 base at V and 3 bases at J, with 6 bases in the middle. CDR3 sequence reads: CATSRGADYGYTF. For the CDR3, the DNA is TGTGCCACCAGCAGAGGGGCGGACTATGGCTACACCTTC.

CDR3 sequence (DNA): TGTGCCAGCAGTTTGGGACAGGGCTCGATGAACACTGAAGCTTTCTTT. Protein sequence: CASSLGQGSMNTEAFF. The rearrangement uses TRBV11-2 and TRBJ1-1, with 9 nucleotides matching TRBD1. The length of the CDR3 is 16 residues. The germline CDR1 and CDR2 sequences are SGHAT and FQNNGV. The V and J ends lost 6 bases and 0 bases, in that order; junction bases with no gene match: 8.